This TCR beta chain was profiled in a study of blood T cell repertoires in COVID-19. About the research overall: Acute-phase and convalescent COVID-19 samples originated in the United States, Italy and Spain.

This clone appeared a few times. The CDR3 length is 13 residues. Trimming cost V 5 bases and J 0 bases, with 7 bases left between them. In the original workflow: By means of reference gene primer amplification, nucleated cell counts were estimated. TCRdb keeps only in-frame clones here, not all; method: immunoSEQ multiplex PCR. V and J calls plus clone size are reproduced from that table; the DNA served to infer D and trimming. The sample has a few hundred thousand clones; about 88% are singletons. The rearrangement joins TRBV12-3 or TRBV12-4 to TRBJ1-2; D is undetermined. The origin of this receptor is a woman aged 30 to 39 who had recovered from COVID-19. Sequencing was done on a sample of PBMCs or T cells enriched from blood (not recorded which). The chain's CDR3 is CASSSGANYGYTF. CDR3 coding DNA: TGTGCCAGCAGTAGCGGGGCTAACTATGGCTACACCTTC.